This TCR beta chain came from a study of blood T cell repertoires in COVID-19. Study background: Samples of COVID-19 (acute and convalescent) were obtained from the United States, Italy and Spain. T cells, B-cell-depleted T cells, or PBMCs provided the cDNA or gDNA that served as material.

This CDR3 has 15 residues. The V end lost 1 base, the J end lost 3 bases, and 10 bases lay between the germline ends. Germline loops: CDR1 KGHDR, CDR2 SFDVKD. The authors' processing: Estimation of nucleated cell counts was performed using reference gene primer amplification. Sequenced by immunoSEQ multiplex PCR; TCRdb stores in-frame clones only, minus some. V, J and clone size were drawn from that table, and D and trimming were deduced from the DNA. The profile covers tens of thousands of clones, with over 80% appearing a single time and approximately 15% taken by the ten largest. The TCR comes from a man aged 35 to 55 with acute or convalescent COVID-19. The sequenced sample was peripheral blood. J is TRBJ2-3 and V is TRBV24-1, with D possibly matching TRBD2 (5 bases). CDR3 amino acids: CATSDLKGGTDTQYF. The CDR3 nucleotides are TGTGCCACCAGTGATTTAAAGGGCGGGACAGATACGCAGTATTTT.